One and the same sample provided the 12 T cell receptor beta chains below, sequenced in a study of blood T cells in healthy people across ages. Primed by a sample-barcoded 5' primer and a J-beta primer mix, a second PCR proceeded for 7 to 11 cycles. TCRdb recomputed calls from the 5' RACE reads with MiXCR, one row per CDR3 protein. The data contain about 1.1 million distinct CDR3 sequences, roughly two fifths of them singletons. Sequencing was carried out using blood. Every receptor here comes from a man aged 18 to 29 in good health.

This chain uses TRBV19 with TRBJ2-1, with 12 bases lining up with TRBD2. Per germline, CDR1 LNHDA and CDR2 SQIVND (reference sequence). V dropped 4 bases and J dropped 7; count of bases not matched to a gene: 5. The CDR3 loop spans 15 amino acids. CDR3 sequence reads: CASSSTSGGMNEQFF. CDR3 DNA: TGTGCCAGTAGTAGTACTAGCGGGGGGATGAATGAGCAGTTCTTC.

This sequence joins TRBV2 and TRBJ2-3; 8 bases are a match to TRBD2. Germline lookup yields CDR1 SNHLY and CDR2 FYNNEI. The V segment lost 7 bases and the J segment 5 bases; nucleotides outside the gene matches: 8. CDR3 size: 14 residues. CDR3 loop: CASKRREGGDTQYF. The CDR3 DNA sequence: TGTGCCAGCAAACGACGGGAGGGGGGAGATACGCAGTATTTT.

This clonotype was picked up a small number of times. The rearrangement links TRBV4-2 to TRBJ1-1, with a weak D call TRBD1 (5 bases). Trimming removed 0 bases from V and 1 base from J, with 12 bases in between. The CDR3 runs 16 residues. The germline gives CDR1 LGHNA, CDR2 YNFKEQ. The CDR3 coding sequence is TGTGCCAGCAGCCAAGATCCGGGACGACGGAACACTGAAGCTTTCTTT. It is translated as CASSQDPGRRNTEAFF.

Many counts were recorded for this clonotype. This rearrangement joins TRBV10-3 to TRBJ2-1; 13 nucleotides match TRBD2. Germline V lookup: CDR1 ENHRY, CDR2 SYGVKD. The V segment lost 0 bases and the J segment 7 bases; nucleotides outside the gene matches: 0. This CDR3 region has 15 residues. The CDR3 is CAISESTSGGNEQFF. CDR3 sequence (DNA): TGTGCCATCAGTGAGTCGACTAGCGGGGGGAATGAGCAGTTCTTC.

This clonotype was counted ten times or more. The V and J genes are TRBV7-9 and TRBJ2-4; TRBD1 is a possible D gene (5 bases). Per the germline V gene, CDR1 is SEHNR and CDR2 is FQNEAQ (reference sequence). V gave up 2 bases and J gave up 13 bases, with 18 bases separating them. This CDR3 comprises 14 residues. Here the CDR3 DNA reads TGTGCCAGCAGCTTAAACAGGAACGAGATCCGGCAGTACTTC. Translation gives CASSLNRNEIRQYF.

This rearrangement joins TRBV4-3 to TRBJ2-1; 11 bases line up with TRBD1. The CDR3 contains 16 residues. Losses at the gene ends were 3 bases for V and 7 bases for J; bases not matched to a gene: 8. In germline, CDR1 is LGHNA, CDR2 YSLEER. CDR3 bases: TGCGCCAGCAGCCAGGCCGGGACAGGGGGATTGAATGAGCAGTTCTTC. Translating gives CASSQAGTGGLNEQFF.

The chain recombines TRBV9 with TRBJ2-1, with D possibly called TRBD1 or TRBD2 (5 bases each). CDR1 SGDLS and CDR2 YYNGEE come from the germline V gene. Trimming took off 0 bases at V and 7 bases at J, with 17 bases between the two ends. CDR3 length equals 16 residues. The CDR3 loop reads CASSVAAAGWGNEQFF. As DNA, the CDR3 is TGTGCCAGCAGCGTAGCTGCAGCAGGGTGGGGGAATGAGCAGTTCTTC. The full variable domain, in which reference TRBV9 and TRBJ2-1 provide the parts outside the CDR3, is DSGVTQTPKHLITATGQRVTLRCSPRSGDLSVYWYQQSLDQGLQFLIQYYNGEERAKGNILERFSAQQFPDLHSELNLSSLELGDSALYFCASSVAAAGWGNEQFFGPGTRLTVL.

Comment on this clonotype: A much larger clonotype is one base distant, so this may be a read error. The chain carries TRBV7-2 and TRBJ2-5; D tentatively fits TRBD1 or TRBD2 (6 bases each). Germline assignment: CDR1 SGHTA and CDR2 FQGNSA. The CDR3 totals 17 residues. The V gene lost 1 base and the J gene lost 11 bases, with 26 bases spanning the gap. This CDR3 is CASSLDFRGGPYNEQYF. The CDR3 region has the DNA TGTGCCAGCAGCTTAGACTTTCGAGGGGGGCCTTACAATGAGCAGTACTTC.

The chain combines TRBV12-3 or TRBV12-4 with TRBJ1-2, with 8 bases identical to TRBD1. The length of the CDR3 is 16 residues. V lost 0 bases, J lost 1 base, and 4 bases stayed unmatched. The CDR3 sequence: CASSLAGTGGNYGYTF. Here the CDR3 DNA reads TGTGCCAGCAGTTTAGCGGGGACAGGCGGTAACTATGGCTACACCTTC.

This clonotype was observed a few times. The genes are TRBV14 and TRBJ2-5; D is uncertain. The end of the DNA aligns better with TRBJ2-7, so the J call may be wrong. Germline values: CDR1 SGHDN, CDR2 FVKESK. The CDR3 has 13 amino acids. Written as DNA, the CDR3 is TGTGCCAGCAGCCAAGATTTAGTCCACGAGCAGTACTTC. Translation gives CASSQDLVHEQYF.

This clonotype came up a few times. The rearrangement joins TRBV20-1 to TRBJ1-2, with a weak D call TRBD1 (5 bases). The germline CDR1 and CDR2 sequences are DFQATT and SNEGSKA (reference sequence). Trimming removed 6 bases from V and 1 base from J, with 12 bases in between. The CDR3 extends over 13 amino acids. CDR3 bases: TGCAGTGCGACCGGACAAGTTAACTATGGCTACACCTTC. Its translation is CSATGQVNYGYTF.

CDR3: CASSQVLSSYNEQYF. CDR3 nucleotides: TGTGCCAGCTCCCAGGTCCTAAGCTCCTACAATGAGCAGTACTTC. The chain uses TRBV4-2 and TRBJ2-1, with D hard to call. The J call could be wrong; TRBJ2-7 is a better fit for the DNA end. The germline CDR1 and CDR2 sequences are LGHNA and YNFKEQ. This CDR3 has 15 amino acids.